The 9 T cell receptor beta chains given below trace back to one sample, sequenced in a study of spatial heterogeneity in lung cancer. Regarding time point: blood at routine non-recurrence follow-up after resection. TCRdb itself ran the 5' RACE reads through MiXCR, one entry per CDR3 protein. The sample shows under 45,000 distinct CDR3 sequences, roughly 8% of them seen only once. The material sequenced was PBMCs, taken at follow-up. Source of these receptors: a male donor with early-stage non-small cell lung cancer.

The sample holds many counts of this clonotype. The chain recombines TRBV18 with TRBJ2-5, with 10 bases aligning to TRBD1. The germline V gene has CDR1 KGHSH and CDR2 LQKENI. The CDR3 runs 14 residues. The V segment lost 3 bases and the J segment 3 bases; nucleotides outside the gene matches: 1. The CDR3 protein is CASSPGTGEETQYF. CDR3 in DNA: TGTGCCAGCTCACCGGGGACAGGGGAAGAGACCCAGTACTTC.

Ten or more counts support this clonotype. In DNA form, the CDR3 reads TGTGCCACCAGCAGAGATACAGGGACTGGAGAGACCCAGTACTTC. It yields the protein CATSRDTGTGETQYF. The J gene is TRBJ2-5, the V gene TRBV15, with D perhaps TRBD1 or TRBD2 (6 bases each). Germline loops: CDR1 LNHNV, CDR2 YYDKDF (reference sequence). Trimming removed 0 bases from V and 4 bases from J, with 12 bases in between. The CDR3 is 15 amino acids. The full variable domain, completed using reference TRBV15 and TRBJ2-5, is DAMVIQNPRYQVTQFGKPVTLSCSQTLNHNVMYWYQQKSSQAPKLLFHYYDKDFNNEADTPDNFQSRRPNTSFCFLDIRSPGLGDTAMYLCATSRDTGTGETQYFGPGTRLLVL.

This clonotype occurred many times. The rearrangement uses TRBV7-3 and TRBJ1-2; no firm D call. V lost 0 bases, J lost 3 bases, and 11 bases lay in between. Germline V CDR1 and CDR2: SGHTA, FQGTGA. This CDR3 region has 15 residues. The CDR3 is CASSLTPNGDYGYTF. The CDR3, as DNA: TGTGCCAGCAGCTTAACCCCGAACGGGGACTATGGCTACACCTTC. Supplemented by reference TRBV7-3 and TRBJ1-2, the full variable domain reads GAGVSQTPSNKVTEKGKYVELRCDPISGHTALYWYRQSLGQGPEFLIYFQGTGAADDSGLPNDRFFAVRPEGSVSTLKIQRTERGDSAVYLCASSLTPNGDYGYTFGSGTRLTVV.

The chain has TRBV29-1 and TRBJ1-1; D is perhaps TRBD1 (6 bases). This CDR3 is built from 11 residues. The V end was cut by 7 bases, the J end by 6 bases, with 12 bases between. Per germline, CDR1 SQVTM and CDR2 ANQGSEA. The CDR3 DNA reads as TGCAGCGGGGGGCGGGAAGCTGAAGCTTTCTTT. Protein product: CSGGREAEAFF.

This clonotype was seen ten or more times. J is TRBJ1-2 and V is TRBV6-2 or TRBV6-3; D call uncertain. V lost 6 bases to trimming and J lost 4 bases, with 9 bases between them. The CDR3 has 12 residues. Per the germline V gene, CDR1 is MNHEY and CDR2 is SVGEGT. CDR3 protein: CASRPGTYGYTF. CDR3 nucleotide sequence: TGTGCCAGCAGGCCAGGAACCTATGGCTACACCTTC.

The sample holds many counts of this clonotype. The CDR3 nucleotides read TGTGCCAGCAGCTCGGGGGACAGGGGTAGTCATGGCTACACCTTC. It specifies CASSSGDRGSHGYTF. This chain connects TRBV7-9 to TRBJ1-2, with 10 bases fitting TRBD1. The V segment lost 4 bases and the J segment 6 bases; nucleotides outside the gene matches: 8. CDR1 is SEHNR, CDR2 FQNEAQ, per germline (reference sequence). CDR3 length: 15 amino acids.

This clonotype was observed a few times. In DNA form, the CDR3 reads TGTGCCAGCAGTTTAGTTGCCGGTGTCTCACCCCTCCACTTT. Protein product: CASSLVAGVSPLHF. The rearrangement links TRBV12-3 or TRBV12-4 to TRBJ1-6; D remains unclear. The CDR3 is 14 amino acids. Trimming took 1 base from V and 10 from J, leaving 11 bases between them.

This clonotype was picked up a small number of times. J is TRBJ2-6 and V is TRBV7-2; either TRBD1 or TRBD2 may fit D (5 bases each). With 6 bases removed from V and 6 bases from J, the gap between germline ends came to 12 bases. The V gene's germline CDR1 is SGHTA and CDR2 FQGNSA. The CDR3 spans 14 residues. The CDR3 sequence: CASRGEILANVLTF. For the CDR3, the DNA is TGTGCCAGCAGGGGGGAGATCTTGGCCAACGTCCTGACTTTC. The whole variable domain, filled in from reference TRBV7-2 and TRBJ2-6, reads GAGVSQSPSNKVTEKGKDVELRCDPISGHTALYWYRQSLGQGLEFLIYFQGNSAPDKSGLPSDRFSAERTGGSVSTLTIQRTQQEDSAVYLCASRGEILANVLTFGAGSRLTVL.

Only a few counts were recorded for this clonotype. The junction does not match germline at one end; this may be a read error. The chain couples TRBV7-7 to TRBJ2-7; the D gene is possibly TRBD2 (6 bases). Germline loops: CDR1 SSHAT, CDR2 FNYEAQ (reference sequence). There are 17 residues in the CDR3. The CDR3 protein is CASSPDSIGGVAYEQYF. In DNA, the CDR3 is TGTGCTAGCAGCCCCGACAGCATCGGGGGTGTTGCCTACGAGCAGTACTTC.